This T cell receptor (beta chain) was captured by sequencing in a study of control samples from healthy donors and cancer patients. Sequencing was performed with immunoSEQ multiplex PCR; in TCRdb, only in-frame clones are kept and a portion is missing. This sample's table has some 180,000 clones. Germline V gene data show CDR1 as MNHNS and CDR2 as SASEGT. The CDR3 runs 17 residues. With 2 bases clipped from V and 3 bases from J, the junction kept 10 bases outside the gene matches. This rearrangement joins TRBV6-1 to TRBJ2-1, with 7 bases fitting TRBD1. The material sequenced was blood. This TCR derives from a woman in her 30s in good health. CDR3 in DNA: TGTGCCAGCAGTGAACAATTGGGACAGAATCGCTACAATGAGCAGTTCTTC. Translated, it gives CASSEQLGQNRYNEQFF.